These 5 T cell receptor beta chains were sequenced from one sample in a study of cytomegalovirus exposure and HLA in healthy donors. A multiplex PCR was run with 60 Vbeta primers and 13 Jbeta primers. The table came from immunoSEQ multiplex PCR; TCRdb's copy has only in-frame clones and leaves some out. The data hold around 150,000 clones, with 75% observed a single time. The specimen sequenced was PBMCs. The receptor source for this set is a young man in good health and CMV-seropositive.

The chain couples TRBV2 to TRBJ2-1, with D possibly being TRBD1 (8 bases). The CDR3 length is 16 residues. Germline CDR1 and CDR2: SNHLY and FYNNEI. V lost 10 bases to trimming and J lost 4 bases, with 23 bases between them. The CDR3 DNA follows: TGTGCCACCCAAGGCGAGCGGGACAGGATTTACAATGAGCAGTTCTTC. It translates to CATQGERDRIYNEQFF.

The chain employs TRBV13 and TRBJ2-3; 7 bases are shared with TRBD2. The CDR3 consists of 14 residues. Germline V gives CDR1 PRHDT, CDR2 FYEKMQ (reference sequence). Losses at the gene ends were 8 bases for V and 3 bases for J; bases not matched to a gene: 8. In DNA form, the CDR3 reads TGTGCCAGCGGTATTCTAGCGGCAACAGATACGCAGTATTTT. Protein: CASGILAATDTQYF. Together with reference TRBV13 and TRBJ2-3, the CDR3 gives the full variable domain: AAGVIQSPRHLIKEKRETATLKCYPIPRHDTVYWYQQGPGQDPQFLISFYEKMQSDKGSIPDRFSAQQFSDYHSELNMSSLELGDSALYFCASGILAATDTQYFGPGTRLTVL.

The chain combines TRBV19 with TRBJ2-7; the match to TRBD1 covers 9 bases. From germline, CDR1 is LNHDA and CDR2 SQIVND (reference sequence). J was trimmed by 5 bases and V by 5 bases; bases with no gene match: 10. The CDR3 runs to 15 residues. CDR3 amino acids: CASSLHGQGINEQYF. CDR3 DNA: TGTGCCAGTAGTCTTCACGGACAGGGGATCAACGAGCAGTACTTC.

This clone was found a few times. The V gene is TRBV5-1, the J gene TRBJ1-1; D gene unclear. CDR3 length: 14 residues. V was shortened by 0 bases and J by 1 base, with 7 bases between the two germline ends. Germline V CDR1 and CDR2: SGHRS, YFSETQ. Here the CDR3 reads CASSLVAGNTEAFF. CDR3 DNA sequence: TGCGCCAGCAGCTTGGTGGCGGGGAACACTGAAGCTTTCTTT.

A few counts support this clone. The chain combines TRBV4-1 with TRBJ1-5; 9 bases line up with TRBD1. This CDR3 contains 16 residues. J was trimmed by 7 bases and V by 1 base; bases with no gene match: 8. The germline V gene encodes CDR1 MGHRA and CDR2 YSYEKL. DNA for the CDR3: TGCGCCAGCAGCCAAGGGGGACAGGGTATTGGACAGCCCCAGCATTTT. It specifies CASSQGGQGIGQPQHF.